A single sample is the source of the 32 T cell receptor beta chains below, sequenced in a study of T cells in Graves' hyperthyroidism and ophthalmopathy. RNA transcripts yielded amplified TCR beta CDR3 regions. First-round RT-PCR targeting the TCR CDR3 was performed with the HTBI primer set. TCRdb re-derived calls from the multiplex PCR reads in MiXCR, one entry per CDR3 protein. The data contain a few hundred thousand distinct CDR3 sequences, around 20% of them singletons. The specimen was blood. Every receptor here comes from a woman in her fifties or sixties with Graves' hyperthyroidism.

This clonotype was detected a few times. The chain joins TRBV20-1 to TRBJ2-7; D ambiguous. V was trimmed by 3 bases and J by 1 base, leaving 10 bases between them. The CDR3 is made up of 13 amino acids. The germline gives CDR1 DFQATT, CDR2 SNEGSKA (reference sequence). CDR3 region: CSARGPRSYEQYF. CDR3 in DNA: TGCAGTGCTAGGGGCCCAAGGTCCTACGAGCAGTACTTC.

This clonotype was seen a few times. CDR3 nucleotides: TGTGCCACCAGCAGAGATCGGGGGGATGAGCAGTTCTTC. This encodes CATSRDRGDEQFF. This chain uses TRBV15 with TRBJ2-1, with 7 nucleotides matching TRBD2. Germline CDR1 and CDR2: LNHNV and YYDKDF (reference sequence). This CDR3 contains 13 residues. V trimming: 0 bases; J trimming: 8 bases; junction bases outside the gene matches: 1.

The rearrangement uses TRBV20-1 and TRBJ2-7; D is unclear. The CDR3 runs to 15 residues. Per germline, CDR1 DFQATT and CDR2 SNEGSKA (reference sequence). V lost 3 bases and J lost 0, with 15 bases in between. The CDR3 DNA reads as TGCAGTGCTAGTTCGCCCGGCAGAAGCTCCTACGAGCAGTACTTC. Translation: CSASSPGRSSYEQYF.

This chain links TRBV29-1 with TRBJ1-2; 10 nucleotides match TRBD1. The CDR3 length is 12 residues. Germline V lookup: CDR1 SQVTM, CDR2 ANQGSEA. Trimming cost V 5 bases and J 8 bases; bases outside gene matches: 5. Here the CDR3 reads CSVFGQGEGYTF. CDR3 coding DNA: TGCAGCGTTTTCGGACAGGGGGAAGGCTACACCTTC.

CDR3 in amino acids: CASSYPRGARSYEQYF. CDR3 coding DNA: TGTGCCAGCAGCTACCCGAGGGGAGCGAGATCCTACGAGCAGTACTTC. The V call is TRBV28, the J call TRBJ2-7; D possibly matches TRBD1 or TRBD2 (5 bases each). CDR3 size: 16 residues. Germline CDR1 and CDR2: MDHEN and SYDVKM. Trimming removed 6 bases at V and 1 base at J, with 19 bases between.

This clonotype was detected many times. One junction end disagrees with the germline gene, perhaps due to a read error. V gene TRBV2 combines with J gene TRBJ2-1, with TRBD2 matching 7 bases. CDR3 size: 15 residues. The germline CDR1 and CDR2 sequences are SNHLY and FYNNEI. The CDR3 bases are TGCGCCAGCAGCCGAACAAGCGGGATCTACAATGAGCAGTTCTTC. Translated: CASSRTSGIYNEQFF. The full variable domain, with the rest looked up from reference TRBV2 and TRBJ2-1, is EPEVTQTPSHQVTQMGQEVILRCVPISNHLYFYWYRQILGQKVEFLVSFYNNEISEKSEIFDDQFSVERPDGSNFTLKIRSTKLEDSAMYFCASSRTSGIYNEQFFGPGTRLTVL.

This clonotype was recorded many times. An end of the junction differs from the germline gene, which may be a read error. V gene TRBV18 combines with J gene TRBJ2-3, with 8 positions matching TRBD1. The CDR3 covers 15 residues. Germline V gives CDR1 KGHSH, CDR2 LQKENI. The CDR3 DNA reads TGTGCCAGCTCAACTAGCAGGGGGCTGACAGATACACAGTATTTT. It translates to CASSTSRGLTDTQYF.

This chain joins TRBV7-9 and TRBJ2-7; D is possibly TRBD2 (6 bases). V lost 5 bases to trimming and J lost 7 bases, with 15 bases between them. The CDR3 is 13 residues long. CDR1 is SEHNR, CDR2 FQNEAQ, per germline (reference sequence). The CDR3 DNA is TGTGCCAGCAGCCTGGCTACCCGGGGGGAGCAGTACTTC. The encoded protein is CASSLATRGEQYF. Looking up the rest from reference TRBV7-9 and TRBJ2-7 gives the full variable domain: DTGVSQNPRHKITKRGQNVTFRCDPISEHNRLYWYRQTLGQGPEFLTYFQNEAQLEKSRLLSDRFSAERPKGSFSTLEIQRTEQGDSAMYLCASSLATRGEQYFGPGTRLTVT.

This clonotype was recorded many times. The J gene is TRBJ1-4, the V gene TRBV3-1, with no clear D. Looked up from germline, CDR1 is LGHDT and CDR2 is YNNKEL (reference sequence). V dropped 4 bases and J dropped 8 bases, with 14 bases sitting between them. The CDR3 length is 14 residues. CDR3 sequence (DNA): TGTGCCAGCAGCCTCGGGATCTCGAGAGAAAAACTGTTTTTT. Its translation: CASSLGISREKLFF.

The chain combines TRBV7-8 with TRBJ2-3; D is perhaps TRBD2 (6 bases). Between the trimmed V and J ends, which lost 5 bases and 5 bases, there was a span of 17 bases. CDR3 size: 15 residues. Germline CDR1 is SGHVS and CDR2 is FQNEAQ. CDR3 amino acids: CASSVDYRGGDTQYF. CDR3 coding DNA: TGTGCCAGCAGCGTGGACTACCGGGGTGGAGATACGCAGTATTTT.

On this clonotype itself: This could be a read error, since a much larger clone is one nucleotide away. The rearrangement joins TRBV10-3 to TRBJ2-2; D unclear. CDR3 length: 14 amino acids. In germline, CDR1 is ENHRY, CDR2 SYGVKD. V lost 11 bases to trimming and J lost 0 bases, with 13 bases between them. CDR3 coding DNA: TGTGCCTCCTTGACACCACCGAACACCGGGGAGCTGTTTTTT. It yields the protein CASLTPPNTGELFF.

The gene calls are TRBV6-1 and TRBJ2-7; the D gene is possibly TRBD2 (6 bases). Germline CDR1 reads MNHNS; CDR2 reads SASEGT. V gave up 8 bases and J gave up 3 bases, with 20 bases separating them. The CDR3 sequence is 15 residues long. The CDR3 coding sequence is TGTGCCAGCTCACCCCGACTAGACCAGGGCTACGAGCAGTACTTC. This codes for CASSPRLDQGYEQYF.

This clonotype was observed many times. CDR3 protein: CASSGGQAQPYEQYF. CDR3 nucleotide sequence: TGTGCCAGCAGTGGCGGACAGGCCCAGCCCTACGAGCAGTACTTC. The chain is built from TRBV27 and TRBJ2-7; 7 bases map to TRBD1. The length of the CDR3 is 15 residues. J lost 2 bases, V lost 5 bases, and 9 bases had no gene match. Germline CDR1 is MNHEY and CDR2 is SMNVEV (reference sequence).

The chain links TRBV20-1 to TRBJ2-1; tentative D call: TRBD2 (6 bases). Trimming shortened V by 6 bases and J by 7 bases, and 19 bases separated the two germline ends. Germline CDR1 reads DFQATT; CDR2 reads SNEGSKA (reference sequence). The CDR3 runs to 14 residues. The CDR3 DNA reads TGCAGTGCCCCCGGGGTGGGAGGAGATAATGAGCAGTTCTTC. As protein: CSAPGVGGDNEQFF.

The rearrangement links TRBV7-3 to TRBJ2-1; 12 positions agree with TRBD2. The CDR3 spans 13 residues. Germline CDR1 and CDR2: SGHTA and FQGTGA. V trimming: 5 bases; J trimming: 10 bases; junction bases outside the gene matches: 3. CDR3 amino acids: CASSIGTSGEQFF. CDR3 DNA sequence: TGTGCCAGCAGCATAGGGACTAGCGGGGAGCAGTTCTTC.

The chain joins TRBV5-4 to TRBJ2-7, with TRBD2 matching over 10 bases. CDR1 is SGHNT, CDR2 YYREEE, per germline (reference sequence). V lost 4 bases, J lost 5 bases, and 9 bases stayed unmatched. This CDR3 comprises 15 residues. CDR3 residues: CASSPKRGGSNEQYF. The CDR3 DNA reads TGTGCCAGCAGCCCCAAGCGGGGGGGATCCAACGAGCAGTACTTC.

This clonotype was detected ten times or more. The rearrangement joins TRBV12-3 or TRBV12-4 to TRBJ2-2, with 11 positions matching TRBD2. V shed 1 base, J shed 8 bases, and the junction held 6 bases outside the gene matches. This CDR3 spans 16 amino acids. In DNA form, the CDR3 reads TGTGCCAGCAGTTTAGTTTTGACTAGCGGGAAAGGGGAGCTGTTTTTT. Residues: CASSLVLTSGKGELFF.

In this sample, this clonotype turned up many times. The chain couples TRBV6-1 to TRBJ2-7; D gene uncertain. Trimming took off 1 base at V and 3 bases at J, with 7 bases between the two ends. Germline CDR1 MNHNS, CDR2 SASEGT. The CDR3 extends over 13 amino acids. The CDR3 spells CASSEGIIYEQYF. CDR3 DNA: TGTGCCAGCAGTGAAGGGATTATCTACGAGCAGTACTTC.

The table lists this clonotype with a few counts. The chain has TRBV6-1 and TRBJ1-2; 10 nucleotides agree with TRBD1. The CDR3 sequence is 13 residues long. The J segment lost 7 bases and the V segment lost 8 bases, leaving 7 bases of the junction unmatched. The germline V gene encodes CDR1 MNHNS and CDR2 SASEGT. The CDR3 coding sequence is TGTGCCAGCCTCCGGGACAGGGGACGTGGCTACACCTTC. Its translation is CASLRDRGRGYTF.

The chain links TRBV30 to TRBJ1-1; D gene ambiguous. CDR3 length equals 14 residues. The germline CDR1 and CDR2 sequences are GTSNPN and SVGIG (reference sequence). V was clipped by 3 bases and J by 6 bases, with 17 bases between them. The CDR3 reads CAWRLNYGRAEAFF. In DNA form, the CDR3 reads TGTGCCTGGAGACTAAACTATGGGAGGGCTGAAGCTTTCTTT.

Ten or more counts support this clonotype. V usage is TRBV19 and J usage is TRBJ1-2; D is unclear. There are 11 residues in the CDR3. CDR1 is LNHDA and CDR2 is SQIVND in the germline V gene (reference sequence). The V gene lost 3 bases and the J gene lost 8 bases, with 7 bases spanning the gap. The CDR3 DNA reads as TGTGCCAGTAGTATCTCGGAAGGCTACACCTTC. Protein: CASSISEGYTF.

This clonotype was seen repeatedly, ten times or more. The V call is TRBV5-1, the J call TRBJ2-1, with 7 bases matching TRBD1. The J segment lost 0 bases and the V segment lost 5 bases, leaving 11 bases of the junction unmatched. There are 17 residues in the CDR3. CDR1 and CDR2 (germline): SGHRS, YFSETQ. Here the CDR3 reads CASSFTGVTSSYNEQFF. In DNA, the CDR3 is TGCGCCAGCAGTTTTACAGGGGTTACAAGCTCCTACAATGAGCAGTTCTTC.

The gene calls are TRBV6-4 and TRBJ1-2; TRBD1 matches at 8 bases. From germline, CDR1 is MRHNA and CDR2 SNTAGT. V dropped 2 bases and J dropped 6; count of bases not matched to a gene: 5. CDR3 length: 14 amino acids. The CDR3 nucleotides are TGTGCCAGCAGTGACAGGACAGGGTCGGATGGCTACACCTTC. Its translation is CASSDRTGSDGYTF.

This clonotype has a count of ten or more. The V and J genes are TRBV27 and TRBJ1-1; D not certain. Germline V gives CDR1 MNHEY, CDR2 SMNVEV (reference sequence). The CDR3 covers 13 residues. V lost 3 bases to trimming and J lost 3 bases, with 8 bases between them. The CDR3 nucleotides read TGTGCCAGCAGTTTCGGTGGACACACTGAAGCTTTCTTT. Its protein is CASSFGGHTEAFF.

This clonotype was seen ten or more times. The V and J genes are TRBV12-3 or TRBV12-4 and TRBJ2-1, with TRBD2 matching 10 bases. Trimming cost V 6 bases and J 9 bases; bases outside gene matches: 14. This CDR3 has 16 residues. CDR3 sequence reads: CASSLGSSGRIREQFF. The CDR3 DNA sequence: TGTGCCAGCAGCCTAGGATCTAGCGGGAGAATACGTGAGCAGTTCTTC.

This clonotype was counted only a few times. One end of the junction is discordant with germline, which a read error may explain. This chain joins TRBV2 and TRBJ2-3; TRBD2 aligns across 8 bases. The germline gives CDR1 SNHLY, CDR2 FYNNEI. This CDR3 is 14 amino acids long. The CDR3 here is CVSSVTSGTDTQYF. CDR3 nucleotide sequence: TGTGTCAGCAGTGTGACTAGCGGCACAGATACGCAGTATTTT.

This clonotype was observed many times. The chain is built from TRBV18 and TRBJ1-1; 7 nucleotides align to TRBD1. V trimming: 6 bases; J trimming: 3 bases; junction bases outside the gene matches: 13. The CDR3 is 16 residues long. The germline CDR1 and CDR2 sequences are KGHSH and LQKENI. CDR3 region: CASSFGTVLRDTEAFF. The CDR3, as DNA: TGTGCCAGCTCTTTTGGGACAGTCCTGAGGGACACTGAAGCTTTCTTT.

This clonotype turned up a few times. The chain joins TRBV7-8 to TRBJ1-1; no reliable D call. Germline CDR1 and CDR2: SGHVS and FQNEAQ. The CDR3 extends over 13 amino acids. Trimming took 6 bases from V and 4 from J, leaving 12 bases between them. CDR3 in amino acids: CASSRDPATEAFF. In nucleotides, the CDR3 is TGTGCCAGCAGTAGAGACCCAGCCACTGAAGCTTTCTTT.

The sample holds a few counts of this clonotype. The V gene is TRBV15, the J gene TRBJ2-1; D is perhaps TRBD2 (6 bases). Germline-derived CDR1 and CDR2 are LNHNV and YYDKDF (reference sequence). The V gene lost 0 bases and the J gene lost 5 bases, with 14 bases spanning the gap. CDR3 length: 16 residues. The CDR3 is CATSRDPTRGNNEQFF. CDR3 bases: TGTGCCACCAGCAGAGATCCAACTCGGGGGAACAATGAGCAGTTCTTC.

This clonotype was recorded at least ten times. The chain has TRBV7-3 and TRBJ2-5; 10 nucleotides align to TRBD2. J lost 4 bases, V lost 3 bases, and 5 bases had no gene match. The CDR3 totals 15 residues. Germline V gene sequence: CDR1 SGHTA, CDR2 FQGTGA. The chain's CDR3 is CASSLSGGAIETQYF. CDR3 nucleotide sequence: TGTGCCAGCAGCTTGAGCGGGGGGGCGATAGAGACCCAGTACTTC. Complete variable domain (other parts from reference TRBV7-3 and TRBJ2-5): GAGVSQTPSNKVTEKGKYVELRCDPISGHTALYWYRQSLGQGPEFLIYFQGTGAADDSGLPNDRFFAVRPEGSVSTLKIQRTERGDSAVYLCASSLSGGAIETQYFGPGTRLLVL.

As to this clonotype: This may be a read error, as it is one base from a much larger clone. This chain connects TRBV7-9 to TRBJ1-2; TRBD1 matches at 9 bases. From germline, CDR1 is SEHNR and CDR2 FQNEAQ (reference sequence). CDR3 length: 16 residues. Trimming at V came to 0 bases and at J to 1 base, leaving 3 bases not matched to a gene. Written as DNA, the CDR3 is TGTGCCAGCAGCTTAGCTTGGACAGGGGTTAACTATGGCTACACCTTC. Translated: CASSLAWTGVNYGYTF.

This clonotype has only a few counts. The chain has TRBV27 and TRBJ2-7; 11 positions agree with TRBD2. CDR1 and CDR2 from the germline V gene are MNHEY and SMNVEV (reference sequence). There are 14 residues in the CDR3. The V segment lost 6 bases and the J segment 6 bases; nucleotides outside the gene matches: 7. The chain's CDR3 is CASRRTSGPFEQYF. Written as DNA, the CDR3 is TGTGCCAGCAGGAGGACTAGCGGGCCGTTCGAGCAGTACTTC.